This T cell receptor (beta chain) stems from a study of cytomegalovirus exposure and HLA in healthy donors. Likely unrecorded immune exposures existed in these nominally healthy donors. Concerning this clone: Its antigen is still unknown.

V was trimmed by 1 base and J by 6 bases, leaving 7 bases between them. CDR3 length equals 13 residues. The germline gives CDR1 SGHKS, CDR2 YYEKEE (reference sequence). The PCR was carried out with 60 Vbeta primers and 13 Jbeta primers. Generated by immunoSEQ multiplex PCR, the TCRdb table keeps only in-frame clones and is missing some. The sample has around 250,000 clones, 92% seen once. Study-level points and caveats: The productive fraction for most TCR beta V segments was about 87% or about 30% in an earlier analysis. Among TCR beta chains, those listed as cytomegalovirus-associated numbered approximately 150. V- and J-gene trimming in TCR beta was tied to a missense DCLRE1C variant by an analysis performed later.

The chain recombines TRBV5-5 with TRBJ2-2; no definite D call. The clonotype originates from a girl aged 2-15 years in good health and CMV-seronegative. Input material: PBMCs. The CDR3, as DNA: TGTGCCAGCAGCTTGTCGGTCTCCGGGGAGCTGTTTTTT. It encodes CASSLSVSGELFF.